The rows below give T cell receptor beta chains drawn from one sample of a study of blood T cell repertoires in COVID-19. TCRdb's table, derived via immunoSEQ multiplex PCR, lists solely in-frame clones and lacks some. The sample has around 200,000 clones; approximately 90% are singletons. The sample was peripheral blood. Receptor source: a man younger than 30 with active or convalescent COVID-19. CDR3s include the opening cysteine and the closing phenylalanine or tryptophan. A D gene is named only where the DNA matches it firmly. Expanded clones are given a class, and other clones once, few, many or no size at all.

D	V	size	J	CDR3	DNA
TRBD1	TRBV6-1	.	TRBJ2-5	CASSDGDRGSAETQYF	TGTGCCAGCAGTGACGGGGACAGGGGCTCGGCAGAGACCCAGTACTTC
.	TRBV11-2	.	TRBJ2-1	CASSYGSLRSDEQFF	TGTGCCAGCAGCTATGGGAGTCTCCGTTCCGATGAGCAGTTCTTC
.	TRBV27	.	TRBJ2-7	CASSLIPKSYEQYF	TGTGCCAGCAGTTTAATTCCAAAATCCTACGAGCAGTACTTC
.	TRBV19	once	TRBJ1-1	CASALMTYGFTEAFF	TGTGCCAGTGCCTTAATGACATACGGTTTTACTGAAGCTTTCTTT
TRBD1	TRBV28	.	TRBJ1-2	CASSVQGANYGYTF	TGTGCCAGCAGCGTACAGGGGGCCAACTATGGCTACACCTTC
.	TRBV5-5	.	TRBJ1-3	CASSLALRGNTIYF	TGTGCCAGCAGCTTGGCCCTGAGGGGAAACACCATATATTTT
.	TRBV5-1	once	TRBJ1-1	CASSLGRDAEAFF	TGCGCCAGCAGCTTAGGGAGGGACGCTGAAGCTTTCTTT
TRBD1	TRBV18	.	TRBJ1-1	CASSPAPGQGSGTEAFF	TGTGCCAGCTCACCAGCCCCGGGACAGGGGTCGGGCACTGAAGCTTTCTTT
.	TRBV5-5	once	TRBJ1-5	CASSVGGAVRPQHF	TGTGCCAGCAGTGTAGGGGGGGCCGTCCGGCCCCAGCATTTT
.	TRBV9	.	TRBJ1-1	CASSVNSFNTEAFF	TGTGCCAGCAGCGTAAACAGCTTCAACACTGAAGCTTTCTTT
TRBD2	TRBV7-2	few	TRBJ2-7	CASSLGLTSGKGSYEQYF	TGTGCCAGCAGCTTAGGCTTGACTAGCGGGAAGGGGTCCTACGAGCAGTACTTC
TRBD2	TRBV5-5	.	TRBJ2-7	CASSLGGGLAYEQYF	TGTGCCAGCAGCTTGGGCGGGGGACTAGCATACGAGCAGTACTTC
.	TRBV14	few	TRBJ2-5	CATPGTQYF	TGTGCCACCCCAGGGACCCAGTACTTC
.	TRBV12-3/TRBV12-4	.	TRBJ1-1	CASRATGYEAFF	TGTGCCAGCAGGGCGACAGGTTATGAAGCTTTCTTT
TRBD1	TRBV2	.	TRBJ2-1	CASRDRGRDEQFF	TGTGCCAGCAGGGACAGGGGGAGGGATGAGCAGTTCTTC
.	TRBV21-1	.	TRBJ2-5	CASSKAYSGGEKTQYF	TGTGCCAGCAGCAAAGCGTATAGCGGGGGTGAAAAGACCCAGTACTTC
TRBD2	TRBV7-9	.	TRBJ2-1	CASSPGLNYNEQFF	TGTGCCAGCAGCCCGGGACTAAACTACAATGAGCAGTTCTTC
.	TRBV18	.	TRBJ2-3	CASSTGTTNTDTQYF	TGTGCCAGCTCAACCGGGACAACTAACACAGATACGCAGTATTTT
.	TRBV27	once	TRBJ1-1	CASSFQEENTEAFF	TGTGCCAGCAGTTTCCAAGAGGAAAACACTGAAGCTTTCTTT
TRBD2	TRBV4-2	once	TRBJ2-1	CASSPEAGVLDEQFF	TGTGCCAGCAGCCCAGAGGCGGGAGTATTGGATGAGCAGTTCTTC
TRBD1	TRBV29-1	.	TRBJ1-2	CSAVPGQGAANYGYTF	TGCAGCGCCGTCCCGGGGCAGGGGGCGGCTAACTATGGCTACACCTTC
.	TRBV4-3	.	TRBJ1-2	CASSQSPGGYYGYTF	TGCGCCAGCAGCCAATCCCCGGGAGGGTACTATGGCTACACCTTC
.	TRBV5-1	.	TRBJ2-1	CASSLVEGVDEQFF	TGCGCCAGCAGCTTGGTAGAGGGGGTGGATGAGCAGTTCTTC
.	TRBV5-1	.	TRBJ2-7	CASSLEADNFFYEQYF	TGCGCCAGCAGCTTGGAAGCGGATAATTTCTTCTACGAGCAGTACTTC
.	TRBV10-1	.	TRBJ2-5	CASSDYSGEAGRQETQYF	TGCGCCAGCAGTGATTACTCCGGGGAAGCGGGCCGTCAAGAGACCCAGTACTTC
.	TRBV11-1	once	TRBJ2-3	CASRGQQSTDTQYF	TGTGCCAGCAGGGGACAACAAAGCACAGATACGCAGTATTTT
TRBD1	TRBV24-1	.	TRBJ2-7	CATSGTGKNYEQYF	TGTGCCACCAGTGGGACAGGGAAAAATTACGAGCAGTACTTC
TRBD1	TRBV18	once	TRBJ2-3	CASSPDRDQTDTQYF	TGTGCCAGCTCACCGGACAGGGATCAAACAGATACGCAGTATTTT
TRBD1	TRBV5-1	.	TRBJ1-1	CASSLTGGMNTEAFF	TGCGCCAGCAGCCTAACAGGGGGGATGAACACTGAAGCTTTCTTT
.	TRBV7-2	.	TRBJ2-5	CASSPNSGTPGTQYF	TGTGCCAGCAGCCCCAACTCCGGAACCCCAGGGACCCAGTACTTC